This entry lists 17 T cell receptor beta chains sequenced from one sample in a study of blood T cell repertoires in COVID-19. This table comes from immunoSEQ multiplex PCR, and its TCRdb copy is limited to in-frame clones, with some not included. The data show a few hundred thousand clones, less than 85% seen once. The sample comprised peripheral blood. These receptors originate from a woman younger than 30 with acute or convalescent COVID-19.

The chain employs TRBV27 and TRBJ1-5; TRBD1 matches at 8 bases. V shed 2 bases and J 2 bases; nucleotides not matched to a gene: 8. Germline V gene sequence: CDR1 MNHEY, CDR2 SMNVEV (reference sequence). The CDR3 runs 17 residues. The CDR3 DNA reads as TGTGCCAGCAGTTTAGGGCAGGGGGCGGGTGGCAATCAGCCCCAGCATTTT. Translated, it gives CASSLGQGAGGNQPQHF.

CDR3 in amino acids: CASSLGVSGYEKLFF. The DNA of the CDR3 is TGTGCCAGCAGCCTCGGGGTGTCGGGGTATGAAAAACTGTTTTTT. The chain combines TRBV5-4 with TRBJ1-4; D gene unclear. The CDR3 runs to 15 residues. Germline CDR1 reads SGHNT; CDR2 reads YYREEE (reference sequence). The V end lost 4 bases, the J end lost 6 bases, and 16 bases lay between the germline ends.

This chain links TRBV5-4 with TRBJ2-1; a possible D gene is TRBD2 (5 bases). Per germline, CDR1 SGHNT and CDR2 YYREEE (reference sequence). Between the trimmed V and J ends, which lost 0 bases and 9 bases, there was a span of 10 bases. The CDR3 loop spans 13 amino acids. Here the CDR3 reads CASSLAAEGEQFF. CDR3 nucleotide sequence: TGTGCCAGCAGCTTGGCCGCAGAGGGTGAGCAGTTCTTC.

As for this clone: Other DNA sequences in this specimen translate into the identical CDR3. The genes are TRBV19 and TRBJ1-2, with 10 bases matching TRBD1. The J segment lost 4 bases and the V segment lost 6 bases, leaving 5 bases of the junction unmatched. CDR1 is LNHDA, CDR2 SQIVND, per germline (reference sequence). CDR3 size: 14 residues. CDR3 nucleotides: TGTGCCAGTAGAGACCGGGACAGGGGCTATGGCTACACCTTC. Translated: CASRDRDRGYGYTF.

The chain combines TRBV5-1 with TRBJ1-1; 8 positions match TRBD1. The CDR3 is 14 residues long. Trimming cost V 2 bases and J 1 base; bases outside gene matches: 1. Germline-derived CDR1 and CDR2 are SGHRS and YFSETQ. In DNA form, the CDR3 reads TGCGCCAGCAGCTTACAGGGGGGGAACACTGAAGCTTTCTTT. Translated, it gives CASSLQGGNTEAFF.

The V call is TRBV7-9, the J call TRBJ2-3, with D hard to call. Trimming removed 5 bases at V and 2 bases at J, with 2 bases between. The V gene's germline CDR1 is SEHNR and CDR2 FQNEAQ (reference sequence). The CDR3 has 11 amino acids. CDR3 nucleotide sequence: TGTGCCAGCAGCCTCACAGATACGCAGTATTTT. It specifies CASSLTDTQYF.

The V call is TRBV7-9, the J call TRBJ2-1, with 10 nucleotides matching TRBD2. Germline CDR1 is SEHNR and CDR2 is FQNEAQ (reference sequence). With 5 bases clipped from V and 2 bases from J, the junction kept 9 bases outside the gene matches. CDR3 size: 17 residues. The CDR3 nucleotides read TGTGCCAGCAGCCGAGCGGGAGCGGGGGGGACCTACAATGAGCAGTTCTTC. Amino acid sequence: CASSRAGAGGTYNEQFF.

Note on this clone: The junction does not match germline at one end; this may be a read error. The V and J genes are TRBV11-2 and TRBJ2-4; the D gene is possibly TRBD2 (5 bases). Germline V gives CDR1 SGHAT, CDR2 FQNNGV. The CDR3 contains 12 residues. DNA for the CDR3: TGTGCCAGCAGCTTAGGGGTCTTCGAGAGGGACTTC. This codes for CASSLGVFERDF.

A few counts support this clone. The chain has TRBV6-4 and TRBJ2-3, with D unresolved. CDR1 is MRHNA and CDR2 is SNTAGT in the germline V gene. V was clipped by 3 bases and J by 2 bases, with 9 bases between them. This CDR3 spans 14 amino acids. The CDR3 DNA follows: TGTGCCAGCAGTGAGGGCACAACCACAGATACGCAGTATTTT. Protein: CASSEGTTTDTQYF.

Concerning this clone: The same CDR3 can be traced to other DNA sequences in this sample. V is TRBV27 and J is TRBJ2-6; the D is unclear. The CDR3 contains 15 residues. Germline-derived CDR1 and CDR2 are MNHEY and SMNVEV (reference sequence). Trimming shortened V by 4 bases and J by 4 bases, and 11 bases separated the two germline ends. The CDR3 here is CASSSPGSGANVLTF. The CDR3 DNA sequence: TGTGCCAGCAGTTCTCCAGGCTCCGGGGCCAACGTCCTGACTTTC.

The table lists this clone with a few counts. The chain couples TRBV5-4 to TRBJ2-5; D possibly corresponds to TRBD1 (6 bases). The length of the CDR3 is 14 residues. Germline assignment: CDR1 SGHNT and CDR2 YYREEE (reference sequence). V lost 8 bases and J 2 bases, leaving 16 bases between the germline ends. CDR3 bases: TGTGCCAGTACTCGGGACACCGAACAAGAGACCCAGTACTTC. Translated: CASTRDTEQETQYF.

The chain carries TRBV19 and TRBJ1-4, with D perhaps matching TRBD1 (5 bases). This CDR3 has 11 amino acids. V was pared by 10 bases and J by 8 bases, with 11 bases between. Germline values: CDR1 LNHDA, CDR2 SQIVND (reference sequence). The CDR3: CATRGNEKLFF. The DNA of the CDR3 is TGTGCCACCCGGGGGAACGAAAAACTGTTTTTT.

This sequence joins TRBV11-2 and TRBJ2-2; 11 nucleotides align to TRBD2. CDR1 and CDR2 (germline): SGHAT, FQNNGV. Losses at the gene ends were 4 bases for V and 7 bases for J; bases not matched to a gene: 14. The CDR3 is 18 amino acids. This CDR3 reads CASSYPLAGEGRGGELFF. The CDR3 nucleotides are TGTGCCAGCAGCTACCCACTAGCGGGAGAGGGACGTGGCGGGGAGCTGTTTTTT.

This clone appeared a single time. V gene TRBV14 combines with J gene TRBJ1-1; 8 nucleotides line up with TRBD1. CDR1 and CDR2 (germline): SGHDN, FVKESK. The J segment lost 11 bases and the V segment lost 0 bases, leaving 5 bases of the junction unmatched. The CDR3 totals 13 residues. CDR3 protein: CASSQDWTGLAFF. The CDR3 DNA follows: TGTGCCAGCAGCCAAGACTGGACAGGGCTCGCTTTCTTT.

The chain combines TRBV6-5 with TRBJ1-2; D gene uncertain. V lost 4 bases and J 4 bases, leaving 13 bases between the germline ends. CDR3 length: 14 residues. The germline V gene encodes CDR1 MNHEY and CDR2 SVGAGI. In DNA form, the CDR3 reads TGTGCCAGCAGTTTTTCCCGAGATTCCTATGGCTACACCTTC. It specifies CASSFSRDSYGYTF.

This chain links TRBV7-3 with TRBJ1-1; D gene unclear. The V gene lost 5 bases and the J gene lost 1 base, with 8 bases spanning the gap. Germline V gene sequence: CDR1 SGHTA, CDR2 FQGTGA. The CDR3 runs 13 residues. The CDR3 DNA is TGTGCCAGCAGCCTACAGCCGAACACTGAAGCTTTCTTT. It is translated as CASSLQPNTEAFF.

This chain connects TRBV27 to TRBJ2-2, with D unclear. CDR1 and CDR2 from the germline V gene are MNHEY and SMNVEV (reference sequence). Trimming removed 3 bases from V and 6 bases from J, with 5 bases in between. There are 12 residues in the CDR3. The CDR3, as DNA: TGTGCCAGCAGTTTTAGCCCCGGGGAGCTGTTTTTT. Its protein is CASSFSPGELFF.